This T cell receptor beta chain came from a study of tumor and adjacent non-tumor tissue in lung cancer (dated by TCRdb to 2016 to 2018). Regarding the study in general: The cohort included about a dozen adenocarcinoma, 2 squamous cell carcinoma and 1 small cell lung cancer patients. Bulk TCRbeta repertoires were compared between lung tumor tissue and matched distant non-tumor lung tissue obtained from approximately 16 lung cancer patients. For each patient, one tumor sample and one normal lung sample were taken, giving 25 to 30 paired specimens that underwent TCRbeta CDR3 sequencing. Among the 15 or so patients, ages ranged from roughly 31 to 76 years, approximately 10 were men and 5 were women, and disease was TNM stage I to III. A total of about 130 million productive TCRbeta reads were generated by sequencing, corresponding to an average of about 4.17 million reads per sample. Beyond this particular receptor, the publication reports: A significantly larger cumulative share of the repertoire was made up by the top 100 clones in normal lung than in tumor tissue. Only about 14 patients were in the cohort, and the authors stated that larger samples and more detailed clinical data are needed. TCR diversity was significantly higher in younger patients, and greater tumor TCR diversity was associated with shorter overall survival and shorter disease-free survival. Tumor tissue showed significantly higher TCR diversity (inverse Simpson) than normal lung tissue, at roughly 430 vs 170 (P = 0.0075, Mann-Whitney U test). Peripheral blood was not sequenced, so blood TCRbeta repertoires in these lung cancer patients were not examined. The methods do not name the sequencing platform or mention unique molecular identifiers.

RNA was isolated from bulk, unsorted tissue, and RNA quality was assessed with a NanoDrop ND-1000 and an Agilent 2100. The normal lung samples consisted of distant non-tumor tissue collected more than 3 cm from the tumor edge. The donors were newly diagnosed lung cancer patients admitted for thoracic surgery in China from August to November 2014 who had not received prior chemotherapy. Patients with previous radiotherapy or chemotherapy, or with another concurrent cancer, were excluded from the study. Pieces of surgical tissue measuring about 1-2.1 cm3 were kept in RNAlater solution and held at -80 degrees C until needed. The germline V gene yields SGHNT for CDR1 and YENEEA for CDR2. The CDR3 starts with the cysteine, ends with the phenylalanine, and has 15 residues. The read is trimmed to its CDR3 DNA, 45 bases read in frame from base 1. A remark on this clonotype: Its antigen is currently not known. The junction does not match germline at one end; this may be a read error.

Libraries were built with multiplex PCR. TCRdb names Illumina HiSeq 2500 as the instrument used. Following protocols modified from ARM-PCR, the researchers constructed TCRbeta libraries through three rounds of nested PCR with primers (Table S4). Before sequencing, PCR products of 200-500 bp were cut from the gel and purified using the QIAquick gel extraction kit. In the paper's pipeline: Reads were cleaned using Trimmomatic, were merged into complete CDR3 sequences using FLASH, and were assigned to V(D)J germline segments using MiTCR. Clonal diversity was calculated as the inverse Simpson's index using VDJtools. In-frame sequences lacking a premature stop codon were counted as productive reads. TCRdb's own reprocessing of the public reads used fastp at Q25 and MiXCR and kept productive beta chains. Every CDR3 protein is listed once, alongside the most common genes and DNA of its rows. TCRdb, not the authors, supplied the V and J calls. The sample contains over 100,000 distinct CDR3 sequences, roughly three fifths of them found a single time. The ten most abundant clones make up 15% to 20% of the sample.

The chain couples TRBV11-3 to TRBJ2-6; TRBD1 is a possible D gene, resting on 6 matching bases. This clonotype was obtained from a man aged 55 to 70 with non-small cell lung cancer. The sequenced sample consisted of distant non-tumor lung tissue. CDR3 loop: CASSEQGSEAYVLTF. The nucleotide sequence reads TGTGCCAGCAGCGAACAGGGTTCTGAGGCCTACGTCCTGACTTTC.